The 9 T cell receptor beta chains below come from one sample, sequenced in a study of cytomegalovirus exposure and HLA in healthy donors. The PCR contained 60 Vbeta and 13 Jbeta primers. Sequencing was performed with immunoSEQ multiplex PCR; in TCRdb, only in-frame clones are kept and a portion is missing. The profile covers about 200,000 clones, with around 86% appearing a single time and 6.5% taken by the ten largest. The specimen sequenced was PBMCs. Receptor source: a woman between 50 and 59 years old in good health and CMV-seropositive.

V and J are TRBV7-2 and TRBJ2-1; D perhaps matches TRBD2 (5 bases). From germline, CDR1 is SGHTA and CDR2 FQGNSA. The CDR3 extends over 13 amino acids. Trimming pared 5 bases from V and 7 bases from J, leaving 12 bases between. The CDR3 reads CASSPLLGNEQFF. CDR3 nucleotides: TGTGCCAGCAGCCCTCTACTAGGGAATGAGCAGTTCTTC.

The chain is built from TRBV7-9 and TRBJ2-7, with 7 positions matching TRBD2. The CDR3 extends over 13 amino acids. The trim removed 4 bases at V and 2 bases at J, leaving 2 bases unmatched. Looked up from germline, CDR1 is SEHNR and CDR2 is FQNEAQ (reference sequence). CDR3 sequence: CASSSGLAYEQYF. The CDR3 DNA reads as TGTGCCAGCAGCTCCGGACTAGCCTACGAGCAGTACTTC.

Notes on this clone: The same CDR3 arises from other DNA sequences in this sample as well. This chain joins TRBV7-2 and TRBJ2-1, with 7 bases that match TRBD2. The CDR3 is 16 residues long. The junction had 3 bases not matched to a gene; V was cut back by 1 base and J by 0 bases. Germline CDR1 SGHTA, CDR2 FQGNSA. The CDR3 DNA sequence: TGTGCCAGCAGCTTAGTGGGCGGGAGCTCCTACAATGAGCAGTTCTTC. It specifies CASSLVGGSSYNEQFF.

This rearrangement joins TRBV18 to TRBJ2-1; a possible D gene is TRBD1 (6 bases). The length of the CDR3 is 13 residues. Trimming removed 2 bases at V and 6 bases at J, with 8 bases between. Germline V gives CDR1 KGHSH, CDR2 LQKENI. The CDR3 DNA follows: TGTGCCAGCTCACCAGGACAGACCAATGAGCAGTTCTTC. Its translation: CASSPGQTNEQFF.

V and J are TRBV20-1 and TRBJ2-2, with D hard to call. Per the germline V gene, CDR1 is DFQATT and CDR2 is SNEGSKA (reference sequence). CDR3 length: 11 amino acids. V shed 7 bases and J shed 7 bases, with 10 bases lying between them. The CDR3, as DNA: TGCAGTGTTATCCTCCGCGGGGAGCTGTTTTTT. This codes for CSVILRGELFF.

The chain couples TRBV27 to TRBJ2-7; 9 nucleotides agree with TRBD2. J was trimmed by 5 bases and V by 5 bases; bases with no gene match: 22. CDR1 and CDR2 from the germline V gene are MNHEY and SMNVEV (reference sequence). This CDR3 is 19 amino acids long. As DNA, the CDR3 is TGTGCCAGCAGTAAGGGACCGCGTCCGGGACTAGCACCCATTCACGAGCAGTACTTC. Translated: CASSKGPRPGLAPIHEQYF.

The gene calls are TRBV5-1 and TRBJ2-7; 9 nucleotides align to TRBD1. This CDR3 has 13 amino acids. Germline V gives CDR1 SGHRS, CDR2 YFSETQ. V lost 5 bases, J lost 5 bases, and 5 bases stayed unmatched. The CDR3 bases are TGCGCCAGCAGTAAGGGACAGGGTGACGAGCAGTACTTC. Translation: CASSKGQGDEQYF.

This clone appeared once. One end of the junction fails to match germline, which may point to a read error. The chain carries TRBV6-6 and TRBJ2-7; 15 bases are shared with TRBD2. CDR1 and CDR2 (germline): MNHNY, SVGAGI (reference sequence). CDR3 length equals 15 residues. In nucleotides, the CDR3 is TGTGCCAGTAGTTACGAGGGACTAGCGGGGGGCGAGCAGTACTTC. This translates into CASSYEGLAGGEQYF.

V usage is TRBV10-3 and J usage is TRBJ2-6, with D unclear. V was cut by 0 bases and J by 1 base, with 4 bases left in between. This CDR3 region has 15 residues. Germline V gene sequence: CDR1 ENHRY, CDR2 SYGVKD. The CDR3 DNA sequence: TGTGCCATCAGTGAGTCGCAGTCTGGGGCCAACGTCCTGACTTTC. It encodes CAISESQSGANVLTF.